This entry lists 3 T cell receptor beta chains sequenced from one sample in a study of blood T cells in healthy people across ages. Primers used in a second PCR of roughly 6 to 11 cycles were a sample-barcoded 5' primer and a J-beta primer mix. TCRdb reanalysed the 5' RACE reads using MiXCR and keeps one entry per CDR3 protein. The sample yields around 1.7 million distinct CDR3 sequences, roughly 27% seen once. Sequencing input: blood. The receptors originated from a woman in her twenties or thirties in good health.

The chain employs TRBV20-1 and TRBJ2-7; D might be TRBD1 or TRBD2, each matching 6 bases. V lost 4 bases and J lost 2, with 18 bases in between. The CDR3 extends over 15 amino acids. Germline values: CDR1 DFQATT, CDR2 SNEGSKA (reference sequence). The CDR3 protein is CSAKGVGGRTYEQYF. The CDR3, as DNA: TGCAGTGCTAAGGGGGTGGGGGGTCGCACCTACGAGCAGTACTTC.

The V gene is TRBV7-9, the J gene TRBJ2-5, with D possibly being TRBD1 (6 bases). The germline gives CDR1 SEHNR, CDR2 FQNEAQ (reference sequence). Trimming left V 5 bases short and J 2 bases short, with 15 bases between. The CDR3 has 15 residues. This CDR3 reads CASSTTGQRQETQYF. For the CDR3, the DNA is TGTGCCAGCAGCACCACGGGACAAAGACAAGAGACCCAGTACTTC.

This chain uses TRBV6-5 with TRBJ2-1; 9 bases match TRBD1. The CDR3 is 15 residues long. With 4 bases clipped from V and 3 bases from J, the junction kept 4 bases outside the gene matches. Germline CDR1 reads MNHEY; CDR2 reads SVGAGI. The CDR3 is CASSSTGGGYNEQFF. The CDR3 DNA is TGTGCCAGCAGTTCAACAGGGGGCGGCTACAATGAGCAGTTCTTC.